The present T cell receptor (beta chain) was sequenced within a study of technical replicates of blood from a few donors (dated by TCRdb to 2017 to 2019). This clone showed up just once. The antigen this receptor binds is unknown. There are no base qualities to consult, and no much larger clone falls within one base. Including cysteine and phenylalanine, the CDR3 has 15 amino acids. Left in the record is the CDR3 DNA by itself, 45 bases read in frame from the first base. V is pared back by 6 bases and J by 1 base, with 13 bases lying between the germline termini. Reading the germline V gene gives CDR1 WSHSY and CDR2 SAAADI. The protocol used for the library was the immunoSEQ multiplex PCR assay. As stored in TCRdb, this immuneACCESS dataset retains in-frame rearrangements with V and J assigned. A fraction of the clones does not appear; measured against another copy, unresolved V genes explain less than half of the discrepancy, and the remainder lacks a known reason. The sample yields some 81,000 clones; around nine tenths were counted once. The top ten hold around 0.26% of the sample.

The rearranged segments are TRBV10-2 and TRBJ1-5, with TRBD1 perhaps the D gene, on 5 matching bases. The specimen was T cells isolated from PBMCs. The TCR originated in a human donor in good health. DNA sequence: TGCGCCAGCAGAGGGAGGGGCTTGAGCAATCAGCCCCAGCATTTT. It specifies CASRGRGLSNQPQHF.